Listed below are T cell receptor beta chains from one sample, sequenced in a study of T cell responses to AZD1222 COVID-19 vaccine. Here immunoSEQ multiplex PCR was the method, and the copy in TCRdb shows in-frame clones only, minus some. The table records 110,000 to 150,000 clones, roughly 85% of them present only once. This specimen consisted of peripheral blood, obtained on day 0 of AZD1222 vaccination. The receptors shown here come from an adult in good health. Each CDR3 is given with its conserved first and last residue. A D gene is named only where the DNA matches it firmly. The listing skips clone size in some rows; elsewhere it reads once, few, many or a size class.

D gene | clone size | J gene | V gene | CDR3 DNA | CDR3 protein
- | - | TRBJ2-7 | TRBV10-2 | TGCGCCAGCACGGCAACCACCTACGAGCAGTACTTC | CASTATTYEQYF
- | - | TRBJ1-1 | TRBV27 | TGTGCCAGCAGTTTGGGGGGATTGAACACTGAAGCTTTCTTT | CASSLGGLNTEAFF
TRBD2 | - | TRBJ2-7 | TRBV11-2 | TGTGCCAGCAGCTTGGGCGGGGGGTACTACGAGCAGTACTTC | CASSLGGGYYEQYF
- | - | TRBJ1-1 | TRBV20-1 | TGCAGTGCCCAGGGACCGTCTGAAGCTTTCTTT | CSAQGPSEAFF
TRBD2 | - | TRBJ2-1 | TRBV7-2 | TGTGCCAGCAGAAAAAGCGGGAGCTCCTACAATGAGCAGTTCTTC | CASRKSGSSYNEQFF
- | - | TRBJ1-4 | TRBV28 | TGTGCCAGCATCGCTGGGGCTTCTGGTGAAAAACTGTTTTTT | CASIAGASGEKLFF
TRBD2 | - | TRBJ2-7 | TRBV27 | TGTGCCAGCAGAGCGGGGGGTTCCTACGAGCAGTACTTC | CASRAGGSYEQYF
- | - | TRBJ2-7 | TRBV18 | TGTGCCAGCTCACCACTCGGCGGGAACCTCTGGGACGAGCAGTACTTC | CASSPLGGNLWDEQYF
TRBD1 | - | TRBJ1-1 | TRBV7-8 | TGTGCCAGCAGCGTTGACAGGGGAGGGACTGAAGCTTTCTTT | CASSVDRGGTEAFF
- | - | TRBJ2-1 | TRBV11-3 | TGTGCCAGCAGCTTACCTAGAGGAAATGAGCAGTTCTTC | CASSLPRGNEQFF
- | - | TRBJ2-5 | TRBV28 | TGTGCCAGCAACAGTGGGGTTAGGGAGACCCAGTACTTC | CASNSGVRETQYF
TRBD2 | - | TRBJ2-1 | TRBV5-4 | TGTGCCAGCAGCTTGGTTACGCGGGGGGTCAATGAGCAGTTCTTC | CASSLVTRGVNEQFF
TRBD1 | - | TRBJ1-2 | TRBV5-8 | TGTGCCAGCAGCCGTAAAACCGGGACAGACTACACCTTC | CASSRKTGTDYTF
TRBD1 | - | TRBJ1-6 | TRBV9 | TGTGCCAGCAGCGCGGGACAGGGGGTTAATTCACCCCTCCACTTT | CASSAGQGVNSPLHF
TRBD2 | - | TRBJ2-1 | TRBV6-6 | TGTGCCAGCAGTTGGGGACTAGCGGAGCGGAATGAGCAGTTCTTC | CASSWGLAERNEQFF
- | - | TRBJ2-1 | TRBV9 | TGTGCCAGCAGCGTAGCGGAGGTGAATGAGCAGTTCTTC | CASSVAEVNEQFF
TRBD2 | - | TRBJ2-7 | TRBV29-1 | TGCAGCGTCTTCACGGGGGGTTACGAGCAGTACTTC | CSVFTGGYEQYF
TRBD1 | - | TRBJ2-7 | TRBV5-1 | TGCGCCAGCAGCTTCGGACAGGGTCTGTACGAGCAGTACTTC | CASSFGQGLYEQYF
TRBD2 | - | TRBJ2-3 | TRBV11-3 | TGTGCCAGCAGCCCAGGGGGACTAGCGGGGCCGAGCTCAGATACGCAGTATTTT | CASSPGGLAGPSSDTQYF
- | - | TRBJ1-1 | TRBV7-6 | TGTGCCAGCAGCTTAGGGGTTTTTGCGGAGGGGGAAGCTTTCTTT | CASSLGVFAEGEAFF
TRBD1 | - | TRBJ1-4 | TRBV4-1 | TGCGCCAGCAGGCCTGGGACAGTAGGCGAAAAACTGTTTTTT | CASRPGTVGEKLFF
TRBD1 | - | TRBJ2-7 | TRBV4-1 | TGCGCCAGCAGCTACCGGGACAGCGCCTACGAGCAGTACTTC | CASSYRDSAYEQYF
TRBD1 | - | TRBJ2-2 | TRBV19 | TGTGCCAGTAGGGACAGGCCCGCGGGGGAGCTGTTTTTT | CASRDRPAGELFF
- | - | TRBJ2-1 | TRBV28 | TGTGCCAGCAGTTTCCTAAGGGGCTACAATGAGCAGTTCTTC | CASSFLRGYNEQFF
- | few | TRBJ1-3 | TRBV24-1 | TGTGCCACCAGTGTCCTTCACAGCTGCGGAAACACCATATATTTT | CATSVLHSCGNTIYF
- | - | TRBJ2-1 | TRBV6-5 | TGTGCCAGCAGGCTCGGGGGGCTCAATGAGCAGTTCTTC | CASRLGGLNEQFF
TRBD1 | - | TRBJ1-5 | TRBV6-6 | TGTGCCAGCAGGGACAGGGGCAATCAGCCCCAGCATTTT | CASRDRGNQPQHF
TRBD1 | - | TRBJ1-1 | TRBV3-1/TRBV3-2 | TGTGCCAGCAGCCAAGTGGTCAGGGGGCCTGCTTTCTTT | CASSQVVRGPAFF
- | - | TRBJ1-5 | TRBV28 | TGTGCCAGCAGTTTGGGGGGGTATAGCAATCAGCCCCAGCATTTT | CASSLGGYSNQPQHF
- | once | TRBJ2-3 | TRBV30 | TGTGCCTGGGGAGGGTCGTTCACAGATACGCAGTATTTT | CAWGGSFTDTQYF
- | - | TRBJ2-3 | TRBV28 | TGTGCCAGCAGTAACATCTCTCTCCGAGATACGCAGTATTTT | CASSNISLRDTQYF
TRBD2 | - | TRBJ2-7 | TRBV29-1 | TGCAGCGTTGCACTAGCGTCTCACTCCTACGAGCAGTACTTC | CSVALASHSYEQYF
- | - | TRBJ1-6 | TRBV19 | TGTGCCAGTAATGTCAGGGGAGACTCACCCCTCCACTTT | CASNVRGDSPLHF
- | - | TRBJ1-3 | TRBV7-9 | TGTGCCAGCAGCTTAATGTATGCTGCGAGCTCTGGAAACACCATATATTTT | CASSLMYAASSGNTIYF
TRBD1 | - | TRBJ2-7 | TRBV23-1 | TGCGCCAGCAGTCATGCGGGACAGGGTCTTGCCTACGAGCAGTACTTC | CASSHAGQGLAYEQYF
- | - | TRBJ1-5 | TRBV7-9 | TGTGCCAGCAGCTTTGGCAATCAGCCCCAGCATTTT | CASSFGNQPQHF
- | - | TRBJ1-1 | TRBV11-3 | TGTGCCAGCAGCTTGAGGGGCGGCACTGAAGCTTTCTTT | CASSLRGGTEAFF
- | - | TRBJ1-1 | TRBV27 | TGTGCCAGCTCCAGAGAGGGGAGGAACACTGAAGCTTTCTTT | CASSREGRNTEAFF
TRBD1 | - | TRBJ2-6 | TRBV7-9 | TGTGCCAGCAGCTCCAGAGGCCGGGACAGGGGGCTTGGGGCCAACGTCCTGACTTTC | CASSSRGRDRGLGANVLTF
TRBD2 | - | TRBJ2-7 | TRBV4-1 | TGCGCCAGCAGCCAAGATGCAACTAGCGGATTCTACGAGCAGTACTTC | CASSQDATSGFYEQYF
- | - | TRBJ2-1 | TRBV21-1 | TGTGCCAGCAGCCCACCACCAGAAGGGGGTATTACAGATGAGCAGTTCTTC | CASSPPPEGGITDEQFF
- | few | TRBJ1-5 | TRBV2 | TGTGCCAGCGGAATTCGGGCCGATCGGCCCCAGCATTTT | CASGIRADRPQHF
TRBD2 | - | TRBJ2-7 | TRBV2 | TGTGCCAGCAGCTCTAGCGGGGCCGCCTACGAGCAGTACTTC | CASSSSGAAYEQYF
TRBD1 | - | TRBJ2-4 | TRBV19 | TGTGCCAGTAGTCCACGGACAGGGGGCTCAAACATTCAGTACTTC | CASSPRTGGSNIQYF